This TCR beta chain appears in the sequencing data of a study of blood T cell repertoires in COVID-19. Study details: PBMCs, B-cell-depleted T cells, or T cells were the source of the cDNA or gDNA that made up the material.

Seattle's cohort entered during active infection and was followed longitudinally. Original analysis: Reference gene primer amplification gave nucleated cell count estimates. Data came from immunoSEQ multiplex PCR; TCRdb stores just in-frame clones and leaves some out. The DNA gave D and trimming, while V, J and clone size come from that table. The repertoire holds under 200,000 clones, with almost 85% as singletons. The CDR3 is 15 residues long. Germline values: CDR1 GTSNPN, CDR2 SVGIG (reference sequence). V was shortened by 2 bases and J by 2 bases, with 10 bases between the two germline ends. The TCR originated in a woman at least 80 years old with COVID-19, enrolled during active disease. The chain combines TRBV30 with TRBJ2-6, with TRBD1 as a possible D gene (6 bases). The sequenced sample consisted of peripheral blood. CDR3 sequence reads: CAWSFGTTGANVLTF. In nucleotides, the CDR3 is TGTGCCTGGAGTTTTGGGACAACTGGGGCCAACGTCCTGACTTTC.